The clone carrying this TCR beta chain showed up many times. What it binds is not known. The study tagged each TCR cDNA molecule with a unique molecular identifier. One entry per CDR3 protein, called by TCRdb with MiXCR from the 5' RACE reads. Among tens of thousands of distinct CDR3 sequences, approximately 5.2% were seen once, and the ten largest hold 25% to 30%. The data belong to a study of spatial heterogeneity in lung cancer. Notes on the study in general: Ubiquitous expanded tumor TCRs surfaced in blood more at resection than they did at follow-up.

CDR1 and CDR2 (germline): ENHRY, SYGVKD. Trimming cost V 8 bases and J 1 base, with 20 bases left between them. The length of the CDR3 is 16 residues. The time point: sample taken at primary tumor resection. The source of this sequence is a female donor with early-stage non-small cell lung cancer. The chain recombines TRBV10-3 with TRBJ1-1; D unclear. The specimen was PBMCs, collected at surgery. CDR3 coding DNA: TGTGCCATCGGAGATCCTGCTGGACGGACGAACACTGAAGCTTTCTTT. Translated: CAIGDPAGRTNTEAFF.